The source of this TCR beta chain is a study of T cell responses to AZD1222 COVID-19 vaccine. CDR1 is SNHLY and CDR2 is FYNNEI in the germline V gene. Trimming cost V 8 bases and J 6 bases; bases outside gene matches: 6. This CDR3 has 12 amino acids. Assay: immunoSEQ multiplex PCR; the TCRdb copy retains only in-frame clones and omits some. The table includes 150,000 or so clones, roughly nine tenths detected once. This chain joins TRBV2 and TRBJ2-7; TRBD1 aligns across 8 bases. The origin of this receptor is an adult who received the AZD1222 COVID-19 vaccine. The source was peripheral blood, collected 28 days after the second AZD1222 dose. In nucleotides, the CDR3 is TGTGCCAGCCGGACAGGGATGGGCGAGCAGTACTTC. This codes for CASRTGMGEQYF.